These T cell receptor beta chains were read from a single sample in a study of Ad26.COV2.S vaccination and SARS-CoV-2 variants. Some clones are missing from TCRdb's copy, which holds only in-frame ones; the method was immunoSEQ multiplex PCR. The profile shows fewer than 400,000 clones, around 85% of them singletons. The sample was peripheral blood, taken in a trial of Ad26.COV2.S vaccine versus placebo. The receptors were sampled from a person aged 18-65 years who received the Ad26.COV2.S COVID-19 vaccine or a placebo. Both conserved end residues are part of each CDR3. Fields, in order: D gene, V gene, clone size, J gene, CDR3 DNA, CDR3 protein. D genes are given only for firm matches. Clone sizes are given selectively: once, few, many, or a class where the clone is expanded.

D: TRBD1
V: TRBV5-1
size: NA
J: TRBJ2-2
DNA: TGCGCCAGCAGCCGCGGGACAGGGGACAACACCGGGGAGCTGTTTTTT
CDR3: CASSRGTGDNTGELFF

D: NA
V: TRBV6-1
size: once
J: TRBJ1-2
DNA: TGTGCCAGCAGTGAAGCTCCGGCCTTGAACTATGGCTACACCTTC
CDR3: CASSEAPALNYGYTF

D: NA
V: TRBV6-7
size: NA
J: TRBJ2-7
DNA: TGTGCCAGCAGTTACTCGCCGGGGAGGTCCTACGAGCAGTACTTC
CDR3: CASSYSPGRSYEQYF

D: TRBD2
V: TRBV10-3
size: NA
J: TRBJ2-3
DNA: TGTGCCATCAGTGAGCGTAGCGGGGGGTCCACAGATACGCAGTATTTT
CDR3: CAISERSGGSTDTQYF

D: TRBD1
V: TRBV11-2
size: many
J: TRBJ2-7
DNA: TGTGCCAGCAGCTCATACAGGGGGCTGGCCTACGAGCAGTACTTC
CDR3: CASSSYRGLAYEQYF

D: TRBD1
V: TRBV6-5
size: few
J: TRBJ1-6
DNA: TGTGCCAGCAGCAGGGGGTTAAATTCACCCCTCCACTTT
CDR3: CASSRGLNSPLHF

D: TRBD1
V: TRBV10-3
size: NA
J: TRBJ1-1
DNA: TGTGCCATCAGGGCCGGGACAGGGGGTTCGACTGAAGCTTTCTTT
CDR3: CAIRAGTGGSTEAFF

D: NA
V: TRBV12-5
size: NA
J: TRBJ1-2
DNA: TGTGCTAGTGGTTTAAAACAGGGAGATGGCTACACCTTC
CDR3: CASGLKQGDGYTF

D: NA
V: TRBV4-1
size: NA
J: TRBJ1-2
DNA: TGCGCCAGCAGCCAAGTAGATGGGCGGCTTAACTATGGCTACACCTTC
CDR3: CASSQVDGRLNYGYTF

D: NA
V: TRBV19
size: NA
J: TRBJ2-1
DNA: TGTGCCAGTAGTATTGAGGGGGTAAGCTCCTACAATGAGCAGTTCTTC
CDR3: CASSIEGVSSYNEQFF

D: NA
V: TRBV19
size: NA
J: TRBJ1-5
DNA: TGTGCCAGTAGTATAGGGACAGTTAGAAATCAGCCCCAGCATTTT
CDR3: CASSIGTVRNQPQHF

D: TRBD1
V: TRBV7-9
size: once
J: TRBJ1-2
DNA: TGTGCCAGCGTGAGACAGGGGGCCCTAAGGGACTATGGCTACACCTTC
CDR3: CASVRQGALRDYGYTF

D: NA
V: TRBV6-5
size: many
J: TRBJ1-2
DNA: TGTGCCAGCAGATCAGGGGTTTATAACTATGGCTACACCTTC
CDR3: CASRSGVYNYGYTF

D: TRBD2
V: TRBV5-1
size: NA
J: TRBJ2-2
DNA: TGCGCCAGCAGCCCTAGCGGGGAAGTAGCCGGGGAGCTGTTTTTT
CDR3: CASSPSGEVAGELFF

D: NA
V: TRBV2
size: NA
J: TRBJ1-5
DNA: TGTGCCAGCAGTCTGGACAGAATCTATAGCAATCAGCCCCAGCATTTT
CDR3: CASSLDRIYSNQPQHF

D: TRBD2
V: TRBV6-5
size: NA
J: TRBJ2-7
DNA: TGTGCCAGCAGTTACAGAGTGCTAGCGGGACTCCACGAGCAGTACTTC
CDR3: CASSYRVLAGLHEQYF

D: NA
V: TRBV2
size: NA
J: TRBJ1-4
DNA: TGTGCCAGCAGTGAAACAAGCGGTGGGGAAAAACTGTTTTTT
CDR3: CASSETSGGEKLFF

D: NA
V: TRBV11-3
size: NA
J: TRBJ1-1
DNA: TGTGCCAGCAGCTTAGATCTAACCGGGACAAGGAACACTGAAGCTTTCTTT
CDR3: CASSLDLTGTRNTEAFF

D: NA
V: TRBV11-1
size: NA
J: TRBJ1-4
DNA: TGTGCCAGCAGCCCCCTCTTGGACACGAATGAAAAACTGTTTTTT
CDR3: CASSPLLDTNEKLFF

D: NA
V: TRBV28
size: NA
J: TRBJ1-3
DNA: TGTGCCAGCAGGGACCCGGCGGGCAGTACTGGAAACACCATATATTTT
CDR3: CASRDPAGSTGNTIYF

D: TRBD1
V: TRBV28
size: NA
J: TRBJ1-2
DNA: TGTGCCAGCAGCCCCGGACAGGGGGCGCAGGCTAACTATGGCTACACCTTC
CDR3: CASSPGQGAQANYGYTF

D: NA
V: TRBV6-5
size: NA
J: TRBJ1-1
DNA: TGTGCCAGCATCCGCGCGGGGAACACTGAAGCTTTCTTT
CDR3: CASIRAGNTEAFF

D: NA
V: TRBV5-1
size: NA
J: TRBJ2-5
DNA: TGCGCCAGCAGCTTTAAAGAGACCCAGTACTTC
CDR3: CASSFKETQYF

D: NA
V: TRBV6-4
size: NA
J: TRBJ1-2
DNA: TGTGCCAGCAGTCACACACCCATGAAGGACTCTAACTATGGCTACACCTTC
CDR3: CASSHTPMKDSNYGYTF

D: TRBD1
V: TRBV19
size: NA
J: TRBJ2-7
DNA: TGTGCCAGTAGTCCCACGGGACAGGGACTTTACGAGCAGTACTTC
CDR3: CASSPTGQGLYEQYF

D: NA
V: TRBV28
size: once
J: TRBJ2-5
DNA: TGTGCCAGCAGCCGGGGGGCCGTAGAGACCCAGTACTTC
CDR3: CASSRGAVETQYF

D: TRBD1
V: TRBV5-1
size: NA
J: TRBJ2-1
DNA: TGCGCCAGCAGCGGGGGGTCGGGACAGGGGACTTACAATGAGCAGTTCTTC
CDR3: CASSGGSGQGTYNEQFF

D: TRBD2
V: TRBV7-2
size: NA
J: TRBJ2-4
DNA: TGTGCCAGCAGCTTAGCCAGGGAGGGCAACATTCAGTACTTC
CDR3: CASSLAREGNIQYF

D: TRBD1
V: TRBV28
size: NA
J: TRBJ1-5
DNA: TGTGCCAGCAGCACGGGACAGGGCGGCAATCAGCCCCAGCATTTT
CDR3: CASSTGQGGNQPQHF

D: NA
V: TRBV5-1
size: NA
J: TRBJ1-6
DNA: TGCGCCAGCAGCTTGGAGGAAGGACTACCTTCACCCCTCCACTTT
CDR3: CASSLEEGLPSPLHF

D: NA
V: TRBV28
size: NA
J: TRBJ1-2
DNA: TGTGCCAGCAGTTCCCAGCTAAGCTATGGCTACACCTTC
CDR3: CASSSQLSYGYTF

D: NA
V: TRBV5-1
size: once
J: TRBJ1-2
DNA: TGCGCCAGCAGCTTCTCGGGGGATGGCTACACCTTC
CDR3: CASSFSGDGYTF

D: TRBD1
V: TRBV30
size: NA
J: TRBJ2-3
DNA: TGTGCCTGGGGACAGGGGGGCTCGGATCGGTCTGATACGCAGTATTTT
CDR3: CAWGQGGSDRSDTQYF

D: TRBD1
V: TRBV5-1
size: NA
J: TRBJ2-1
DNA: TGCGCCAGCAGCTGGGGACAGGGAGTAGGTGAGCAGTTCTTC
CDR3: CASSWGQGVGEQFF

D: NA
V: TRBV19
size: NA
J: TRBJ2-7
DNA: TGTGCCAGTAACACAGGGTTGGGGTACGAGCAGTACTTC
CDR3: CASNTGLGYEQYF

D: NA
V: TRBV7-9
size: NA
J: TRBJ2-3
DNA: TGTGCCAGCAGTCTCCGCCCAGATACGCAGTATTTT
CDR3: CASSLRPDTQYF

D: TRBD1
V: TRBV27
size: NA
J: TRBJ1-2
DNA: TGTGCCAGCAGTGCCAGGGACAGGGCGACCTATGGCTACACCTTC
CDR3: CASSARDRATYGYTF

D: TRBD2
V: TRBV5-4
size: NA
J: TRBJ2-3
DNA: TGTGCCAGCAGCTTGGCGGCTAGCGGGGCCAAGCAGTATTTT
CDR3: CASSLAASGAKQYF

D: NA
V: TRBV11-2
size: NA
J: TRBJ2-7
DNA: TGTGCCAGCAGCTTCCGGGACGGGGTCAACGAGCAGTACTTC
CDR3: CASSFRDGVNEQYF

D: NA
V: TRBV11-1
size: NA
J: TRBJ1-1
DNA: TGTGCCAGCAGCTTAAGTGGGGGGGAAGCTTTCTTT
CDR3: CASSLSGGEAFF

D: TRBD1
V: TRBV19
size: once
J: TRBJ1-1
DNA: TGTGCCAGTAGCGGACAGGGTATGAACACTGAAGCTTTCTTT
CDR3: CASSGQGMNTEAFF

D: NA
V: TRBV6-5
size: NA
J: TRBJ2-4
DNA: TGTGCCAGCAGTTACTCTCTACAGTCCAAAAACATTCAGTACTTC
CDR3: CASSYSLQSKNIQYF

D: NA
V: TRBV18
size: NA
J: TRBJ2-1
DNA: TGTGCCAGCTCACGGGACCGACACAATGAGCAGTTCTTC
CDR3: CASSRDRHNEQFF

D: TRBD1
V: TRBV4-2
size: NA
J: TRBJ1-2
DNA: TGTGCCAGCAGCCAACCAGGACAGGACGGCTATGGCTACACCTTC
CDR3: CASSQPGQDGYGYTF

D: TRBD1
V: TRBV7-2
size: NA
J: TRBJ2-7
DNA: TGTGCCAGCAGCCTGGACAGGGGGCGAGATGAGCAGTACTTC
CDR3: CASSLDRGRDEQYF

D: TRBD1
V: TRBV28
size: NA
J: TRBJ1-6
DNA: TGTGCCAGCAGTCCTGGGGACAGGTGGAATTCACCCCTCCACTTT
CDR3: CASSPGDRWNSPLHF

D: NA
V: TRBV6-1
size: NA
J: TRBJ1-6
DNA: TGTGCCAGCAGTGAAAATGACGGCCTAAATTCACCCCTCCACTTT
CDR3: CASSENDGLNSPLHF

D: NA
V: TRBV2
size: NA
J: TRBJ1-6
DNA: TGTGCCAGCAGTGAACGACACTATAATTCACCCCTCCACTTT
CDR3: CASSERHYNSPLHF

D: NA
V: TRBV28
size: NA
J: TRBJ1-5
DNA: TGTGCCAGCAGACAGGCGGATCAGCCCCAGCATTTT
CDR3: CASRQADQPQHF

D: TRBD2
V: TRBV28
size: once
J: TRBJ2-1
DNA: TGTGCCGGATCAGGGCGGGGGGGAGATAAGAATGAGCAGTTCTTC
CDR3: CAGSGRGGDKNEQFF